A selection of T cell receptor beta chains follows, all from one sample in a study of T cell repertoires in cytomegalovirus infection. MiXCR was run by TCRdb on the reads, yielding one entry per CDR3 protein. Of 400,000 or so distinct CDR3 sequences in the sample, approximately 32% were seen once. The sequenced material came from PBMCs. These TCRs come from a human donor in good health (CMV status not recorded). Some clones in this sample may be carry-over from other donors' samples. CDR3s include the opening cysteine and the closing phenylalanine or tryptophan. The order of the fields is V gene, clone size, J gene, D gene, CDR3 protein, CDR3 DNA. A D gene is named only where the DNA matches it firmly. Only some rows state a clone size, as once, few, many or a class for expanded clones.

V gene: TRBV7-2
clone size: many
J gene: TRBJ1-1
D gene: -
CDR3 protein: CASSSQINTEAFF
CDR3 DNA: TGTGCCAGCAGTAGTCAAATAAACACTGAAGCTTTCTTT

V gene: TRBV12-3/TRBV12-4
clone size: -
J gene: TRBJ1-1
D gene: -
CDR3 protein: CASSSEGRSTEAFF
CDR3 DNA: TGTGCCAGCAGTTCTGAGGGCCGGAGCACTGAAGCTTTCTTT

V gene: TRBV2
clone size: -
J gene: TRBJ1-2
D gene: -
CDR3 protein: CASRSTSGTNYGYTF
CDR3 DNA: TGTGCCAGCAGATCGACCTCCGGGACTAACTATGGCTACACCTTC

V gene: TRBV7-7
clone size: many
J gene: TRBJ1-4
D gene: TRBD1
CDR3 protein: CASSVRQGEKLFF
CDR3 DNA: TGTGCCAGCAGCGTCAGACAGGGGGAAAAACTGTTTTTT

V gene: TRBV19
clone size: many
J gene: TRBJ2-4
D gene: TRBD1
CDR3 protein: CASRTAGTGKNIQYF
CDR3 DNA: TGTGCCAGTAGGACAGCCGGGACAGGAAAAAACATTCAGTACTTC

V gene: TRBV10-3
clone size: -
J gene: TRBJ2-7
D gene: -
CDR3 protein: CAIRGTGTYEQYF
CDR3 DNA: TGTGCCATCAGGGGAACAGGGACCTACGAGCAGTACTTC

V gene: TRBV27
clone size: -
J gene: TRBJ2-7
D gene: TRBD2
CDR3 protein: CASRAGGAFDEQYF
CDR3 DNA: TGTGCCAGCAGGGCGGGAGGGGCCTTCGACGAGCAGTACTTC

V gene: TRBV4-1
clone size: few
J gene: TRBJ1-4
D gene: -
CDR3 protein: CASSQDGTASNEKLFF
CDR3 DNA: TGCGCCAGCAGCCAAGATGGGACCGCGTCAAATGAAAAACTGTTTTTT

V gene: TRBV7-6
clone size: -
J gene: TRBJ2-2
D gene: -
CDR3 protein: CASSSTQGGTGELFF
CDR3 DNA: TGTGCCAGCAGCTCAACACAGGGTGGCACCGGGGAGCTGTTTTTT

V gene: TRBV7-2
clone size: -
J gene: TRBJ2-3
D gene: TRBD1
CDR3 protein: CASSRSIGTGIPDTQYF
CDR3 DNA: TGTGCCAGCAGCCGTTCGATCGGGACAGGGATCCCAGATACGCAGTATTTT

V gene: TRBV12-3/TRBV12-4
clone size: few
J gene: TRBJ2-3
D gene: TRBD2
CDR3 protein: CASSPARAGADTQYF
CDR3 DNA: TGTGCCAGCAGTCCTGCGCGAGCGGGGGCAGATACGCAGTATTTT

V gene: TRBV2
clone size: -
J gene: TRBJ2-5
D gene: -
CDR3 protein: CASGKGELYQETQYF
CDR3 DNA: TGTGCCAGCGGGAAGGGAGAACTGTACCAAGAGACCCAGTACTTC

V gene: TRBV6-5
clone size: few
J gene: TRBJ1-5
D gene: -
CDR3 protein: CASSLQGRAQHF
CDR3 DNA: TGTGCCAGCAGTCTACAGGGACGGGCCCAGCATTTT

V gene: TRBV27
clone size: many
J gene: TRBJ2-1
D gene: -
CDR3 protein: CASSLTGPYNEQFF
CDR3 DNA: TGTGCCAGCAGTTTAACAGGACCGTACAATGAGCAGTTCTTC

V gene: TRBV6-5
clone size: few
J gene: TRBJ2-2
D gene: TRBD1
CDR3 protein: CASTRTGTGLTGELFF
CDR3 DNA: TGTGCCAGCACTAGAACCGGGACAGGGCTTACCGGGGAGCTGTTTTTT

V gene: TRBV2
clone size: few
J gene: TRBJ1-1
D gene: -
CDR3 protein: CASSDVAFF
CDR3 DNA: TGTGCCAGCAGTGACGTAGCTTTCTTT

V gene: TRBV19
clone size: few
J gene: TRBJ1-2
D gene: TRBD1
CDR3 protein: CARRTGDYGYTF
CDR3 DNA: TGTGCCAGACGGACAGGCGATTATGGCTACACCTTC

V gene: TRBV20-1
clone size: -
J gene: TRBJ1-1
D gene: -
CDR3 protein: CSARDGRRLIQNTEAFF
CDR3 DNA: TGCAGTGCTAGAGATGGGAGGAGGTTGATCCAGAACACTGAAGCTTTCTTT

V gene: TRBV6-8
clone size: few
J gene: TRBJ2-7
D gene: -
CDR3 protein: CASSPLSSTSSYEQYF
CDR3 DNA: TGTGCCAGCAGCCCTCTCTCCTCCACGAGCTCCTACGAGCAGTACTTC

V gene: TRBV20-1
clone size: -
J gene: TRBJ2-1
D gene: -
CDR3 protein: CSATSASYNEQFF
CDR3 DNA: TGCAGTGCAACTTCAGCGTCCTACAATGAGCAGTTCTTC

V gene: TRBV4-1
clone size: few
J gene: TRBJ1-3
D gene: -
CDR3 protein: CASSQVIGNTIYF
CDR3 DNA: TGCGCCAGCAGCCAAGTTATCGGAAACACCATATATTTT

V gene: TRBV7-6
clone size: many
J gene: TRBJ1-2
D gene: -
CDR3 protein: CASSYRLSGLYGYTF
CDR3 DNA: TGTGCCAGCAGCTATAGACTCAGTGGGCTCTATGGCTACACCTTC

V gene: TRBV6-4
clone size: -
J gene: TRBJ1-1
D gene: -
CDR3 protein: CASRRDKYTEAFF
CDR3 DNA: TGTGCCAGCAGACGGGACAAATACACTGAAGCTTTCTTT

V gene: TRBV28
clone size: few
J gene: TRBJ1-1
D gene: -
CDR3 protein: CASRETWTVNTEAFF
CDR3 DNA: TGTGCCAGCAGGGAAACTTGGACAGTGAACACTGAAGCTTTCTTT

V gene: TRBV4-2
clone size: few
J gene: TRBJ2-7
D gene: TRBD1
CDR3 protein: CASSQEAPGTGLSYEQYF
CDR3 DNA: TGTGCCAGCAGCCAAGAGGCACCCGGGACAGGGTTATCCTACGAGCAGTACTTC

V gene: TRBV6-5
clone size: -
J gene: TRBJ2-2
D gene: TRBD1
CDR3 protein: CASSDRGDDTGELFF
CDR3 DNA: TGTGCCAGCAGCGACAGGGGGGACGACACCGGGGAGCTGTTTTTT

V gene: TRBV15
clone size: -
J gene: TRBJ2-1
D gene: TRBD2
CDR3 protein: CATSTFPGTSGGSLLNEQFF
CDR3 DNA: TGTGCCACCAGCACCTTTCCCGGGACTAGCGGGGGGTCCCTACTCAATGAGCAGTTCTTC

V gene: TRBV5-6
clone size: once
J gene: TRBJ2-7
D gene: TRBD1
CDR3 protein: CASSLTGQGAYRGPNYEQYF
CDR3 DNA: TGTGCCAGCAGCTTGACGGGACAGGGGGCTTATAGAGGCCCTAACTACGAGCAGTACTTC

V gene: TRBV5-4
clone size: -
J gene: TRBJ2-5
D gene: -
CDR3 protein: CASSLVGRKGPQETQYF
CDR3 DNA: TGTGCCAGCAGTCTGGTGGGCAGGAAGGGCCCCCAAGAGACCCAGTACTTC

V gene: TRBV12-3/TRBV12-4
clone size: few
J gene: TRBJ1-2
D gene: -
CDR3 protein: CASSLETYGAYGYTF
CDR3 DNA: TGTGCCAGCAGTTTAGAAACCTACGGCGCTTATGGCTACACCTTC

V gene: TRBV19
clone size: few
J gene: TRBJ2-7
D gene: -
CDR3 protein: CASSPQIGGTYEQYF
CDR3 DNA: TGTGCCAGTAGTCCCCAAATTGGCGGAACCTACGAGCAGTACTTC

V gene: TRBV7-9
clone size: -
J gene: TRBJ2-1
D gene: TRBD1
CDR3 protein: CASREDRGNINEQFF
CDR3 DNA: TGTGCCAGCAGAGAGGACAGGGGCAATATCAATGAGCAGTTCTTC

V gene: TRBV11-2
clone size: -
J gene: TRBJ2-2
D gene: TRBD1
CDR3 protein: CASSYRGPDTGELFF
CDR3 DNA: TGTGCCAGCAGTTACAGGGGCCCGGACACCGGGGAGCTGTTTTTT

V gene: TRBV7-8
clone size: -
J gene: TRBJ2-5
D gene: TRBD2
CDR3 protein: CASSLGGLARVQETQYF
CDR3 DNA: TGTGCCAGCAGCTTAGGAGGACTAGCGCGGGTCCAAGAGACCCAGTACTTC

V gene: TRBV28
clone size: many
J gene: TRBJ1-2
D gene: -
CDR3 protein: CASSQLGGYTF
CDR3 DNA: TGTGCCAGCAGTCAGCTGGGTGGCTACACCTTC

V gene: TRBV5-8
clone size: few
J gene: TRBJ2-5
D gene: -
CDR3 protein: CASSVETQYF
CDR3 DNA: TGTGCCAGCAGCGTAGAGACCCAGTACTTC

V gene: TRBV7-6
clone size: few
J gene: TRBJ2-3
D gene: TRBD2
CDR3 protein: CASSSGEGTDTQYF
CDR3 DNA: TGTGCCAGCAGCTCCGGGGAGGGGACAGATACGCAGTATTTT

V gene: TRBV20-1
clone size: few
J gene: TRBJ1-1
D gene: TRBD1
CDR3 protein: CSGRTGGRNTEAFF
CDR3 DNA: TGCAGCGGTAGGACAGGGGGGAGGAACACTGAAGCTTTCTTT

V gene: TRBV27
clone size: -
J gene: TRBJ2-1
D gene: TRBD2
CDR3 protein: CASSSLAGATYNEQFF
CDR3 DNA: TGTGCCAGCAGTTCATTAGCGGGGGCCACTTACAATGAGCAGTTCTTC

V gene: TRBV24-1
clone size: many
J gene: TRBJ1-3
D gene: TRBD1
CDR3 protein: CATSDRQGGPGNTIYF
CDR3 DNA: TGTGCCACCAGTGATCGACAGGGAGGGCCTGGAAACACCATATATTTT

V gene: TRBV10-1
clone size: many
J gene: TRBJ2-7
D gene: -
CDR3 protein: CASSAGQLYEQYF
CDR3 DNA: TGCGCCAGCAGTGCCGGCCAACTCTACGAGCAGTACTTC

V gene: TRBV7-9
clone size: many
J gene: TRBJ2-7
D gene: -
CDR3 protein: CASSILSSYEQYF
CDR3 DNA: TGTGCCAGCAGCATTCTTAGCTCCTACGAGCAGTACTTC

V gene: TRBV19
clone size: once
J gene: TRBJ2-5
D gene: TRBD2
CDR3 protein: CASSIAGRDETQYF
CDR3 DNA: TGTGCCAGTAGTATTGCAGGGAGGGATGAGACCCAGTACTTC

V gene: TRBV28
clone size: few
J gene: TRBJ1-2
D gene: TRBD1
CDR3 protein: CASSLWGTGQSYGYTF
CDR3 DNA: TGTGCCAGCAGTTTATGGGGCACGGGACAGAGCTATGGCTACACCTTC

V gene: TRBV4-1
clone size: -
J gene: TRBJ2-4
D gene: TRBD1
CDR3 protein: CASSQLRTGGRDIQYF
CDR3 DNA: TGCGCCAGCAGCCAACTAAGGACAGGGGGCAGGGACATTCAGTACTTC

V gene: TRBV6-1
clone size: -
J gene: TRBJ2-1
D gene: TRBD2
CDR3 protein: CAISEASGGLNEQFF
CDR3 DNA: TGTGCCATCAGTGAAGCCAGCGGGGGGCTCAATGAGCAGTTCTTC

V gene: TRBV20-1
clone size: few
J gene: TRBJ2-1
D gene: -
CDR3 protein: CSAREGRSSYNEQFF
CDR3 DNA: TGCAGTGCTAGAGAGGGGCGTTCTTCCTACAATGAGCAGTTCTTC

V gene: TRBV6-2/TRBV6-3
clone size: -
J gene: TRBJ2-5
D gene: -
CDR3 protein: CASSNVQVQETQYF
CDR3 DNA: TGTGCCAGCAGCAACGTGCAGGTCCAAGAGACCCAGTACTTC

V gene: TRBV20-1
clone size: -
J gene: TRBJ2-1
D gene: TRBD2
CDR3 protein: CSARDLLAGNQPEKFF
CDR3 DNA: TGCAGTGCTAGAGATCTACTAGCGGGGAACCAGCCCGAGAAGTTCTTC

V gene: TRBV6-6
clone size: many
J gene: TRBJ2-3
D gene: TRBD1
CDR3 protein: CASRDRQGATDTQYF
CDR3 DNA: TGTGCCAGCAGAGACAGACAGGGGGCAACAGATACGCAGTATTTT

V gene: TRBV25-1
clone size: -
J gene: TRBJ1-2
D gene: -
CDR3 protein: CASSASKGSGYTF
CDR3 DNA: TGTGCCAGCAGTGCTTCCAAGGGGAGCGGCTACACCTTC

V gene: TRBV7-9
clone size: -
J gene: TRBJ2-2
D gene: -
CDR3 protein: CASNSQGLNTGELFF
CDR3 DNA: TGTGCCAGCAACTCACAGGGATTAAACACCGGGGAGCTGTTTTTT